The rows below give T cell receptor beta chains drawn from one sample of a study of vaccination and CD4 T cells after COVID-19. TCRdb ran MiXCR on the PCR reads and lists one entry per CDR3 protein. Here the sample spans around 10,000 distinct CDR3 sequences, more than 25% being singletons. Their target antigens are unknown. The specimen sequenced was CD4+ T cells from blood, cultured in vitro. Receptors were obtained from a human donor in good health. CDR3s include the opening cysteine and the closing phenylalanine or tryptophan. A D gene is named only where the DNA matches it firmly. Rows give clone size only sometimes, using once, few, many, or a class for an expanded clone.

clone_size,d_call,j_call,v_call,cdr3_aa,cdr3_nt
few,TRBD1,TRBJ2-3,TRBV7-9,CASSDVPGQGALSTDTQYF,TGTGCCAGCAGCGACGTCCCGGGACAGGGGGCGCTGAGCACAGATACGCAGTATTTT
.,.,TRBJ2-5,TRBV20-1,CSARDPGTGRPETQYF,TGCAGTGCTAGAGACCCAGGGACGGGCCGTCCGGAGACCCAGTACTTC
few,TRBD1,TRBJ1-5,TRBV3-1,CASSQGAYQPQHF,TGTGCCAGCAGTCAGGGGGCCTATCAGCCCCAGCATTTT
few,.,TRBJ1-6,TRBV18,CASSPQSSYNSPLHF,TGTGCCAGCTCACCACAGAGCTCCTATAATTCACCCCTCCACTTT
.,.,TRBJ1-2,TRBV23-1,CASSQPFDRKTNYGYTF,TGCGCCAGCAGTCAACCTTTTGACAGGAAAACTAACTATGGCTACACCTTC
.,TRBD1,TRBJ2-3,TRBV7-2,CASSMDRGGDTQYF,TGTGCCAGCAGTATGGACAGGGGGGGAGATACGCAGTATTTT
.,TRBD1,TRBJ2-1,TRBV6-5,CASSYSLGTGENEQFF,TGTGCCAGCAGTTACTCATTAGGGACAGGGGAAAATGAGCAGTTCTTC
few,.,TRBJ2-7,TRBV21-1,CASSKFLSRDRGRTHEQYF,TGTGCCAGCAGCAAGTTCCTTTCCCGGGACAGGGGGCGTACCCACGAGCAGTACTTC
.,.,TRBJ1-6,TRBV20-1,CSARRGNYNSPLHF,TGCAGTGCTAGGCGGGGAAACTATAATTCACCCCTCCACTTT
once,TRBD2,TRBJ2-5,TRBV10-2,CASRGLTGQETQYF,TGCGCCAGCAGGGGACTAACGGGGCAAGAGACCCAGTACTTC
once,TRBD2,TRBJ2-1,TRBV12-3/TRBV12-4,CASSFKGGRAGNEQFF,TGTGCCAGCAGTTTTAAGGGCGGGAGGGCCGGAAATGAGCAGTTCTTC
.,.,TRBJ2-3,TRBV5-4,CASSYEPGADTQYF,TGTGCCAGCAGTTACGAGCCCGGGGCAGATACGCAGTATTTT
.,TRBD1,TRBJ2-1,TRBV11-1,CASSKTRGLQTYNEQFF,TGTGCCAGCAGCAAAACTAGGGGGCTACAGACCTACAATGAGCAGTTCTTC
.,.,TRBJ1-4,TRBV4-1,CASSQVLEKLFF,TGCGCCAGCAGCCAAGTTCTTGAAAAACTGTTTTTT
once,.,TRBJ2-3,TRBV4-3,CASSQGRGSTARDTQYF,TGCGCCAGCAGCCAAGGACGGGGGAGCACGGCCCGCGATACGCAGTATTTT
medium-sized,.,TRBJ1-1,TRBV20-1,CSASEGRESSEAFF,TGCAGTGCTAGCGAGGGCAGGGAATCCAGTGAAGCTTTCTTT
few,.,TRBJ1-5,TRBV7-6,CASSQGDGNQPQHF,TGTGCCAGCAGCCAGGGAGATGGCAATCAGCCCCAGCATTTT
few,TRBD2,TRBJ2-2,TRBV4-2,CASSREGNTGELFF,TGTGCCAGCAGCCGGGAGGGGAACACCGGGGAGCTGTTTTTT
few,.,TRBJ1-1,TRBV19,CASSHKGDTEAFF,TGTGCCAGTAGCCATAAAGGGGACACTGAAGCTTTCTTT
medium-sized,.,TRBJ2-5,TRBV24-1,CATSETDPETQYF,TGTGCCACCAGTGAGACGGACCCGGAGACCCAGTACTTC
few,.,TRBJ2-7,TRBV19,CASSIQATQYF,TGTGCCAGTAGTATCCAGGCGACTCAGTACTTC
few,.,TRBJ2-5,TRBV27,CASSTATLLGQETQYF,TGTGCCAGCAGCACCGCGACTCTGCTAGGGCAAGAGACCCAGTACTTC
.,.,TRBJ1-1,TRBV5-1,CASSLGTSMNTEAFF,TGCGCCAGCAGCTTGGGGACATCAATGAACACTGAAGCTTTCTTT
once,.,TRBJ1-1,TRBV4-1,CASSQVPGPKAFF,TGCGCCAGCAGCCAGGTGCCGGGCCCCAAAGCTTTCTTT
.,TRBD1,TRBJ2-5,TRBV27,CASSPGTGGAPGYF,TGTGCCAGCAGTCCCGGGACAGGGGGCGCCCCGGGGTACTTC
few,.,TRBJ1-1,TRBV7-2,CASSLAFWGQVHMNTEAFF,TGTGCCAGCAGCTTAGCGTTTTGGGGGCAGGTGCACATGAACACTGAAGCTTTCTTT
.,.,TRBJ1-1,TRBV4-3,CASSMTGNTEAFF,TGCGCCAGCAGTATGACTGGGAACACTGAAGCTTTCTTT
few,TRBD2,TRBJ2-1,TRBV5-4,CASSLTSDEQFF,TGTGCCAGCAGCCTCACTAGCGATGAGCAGTTCTTC
.,.,TRBJ1-1,TRBV5-1,CASSLDGRTNTEAFF,TGCGCCAGCAGCTTGGACGGCAGAACCAACACTGAAGCTTTCTTT
large,TRBD1,TRBJ2-7,TRBV27,CASSPDRAYEQYF,TGTGCCAGCAGCCCAGACAGGGCCTACGAGCAGTACTTC
few,.,TRBJ1-1,TRBV7-3,CASSLRANTEAFF,TGTGCCAGCAGCTTAAGGGCGAACACTGAAGCTTTCTTT
.,.,TRBJ2-1,TRBV4-3,CASSQAAMETSPNEQFF,TGCGCCAGCAGCCAGGCAGCAATGGAGACCTCACCCAATGAGCAGTTCTTC
few,TRBD1,TRBJ1-5,TRBV30,CAWSGDRDQPQHF,TGTGCCTGGAGCGGGGACAGGGATCAGCCCCAGCATTTT
.,.,TRBJ2-2,TRBV20-1,CSAPAGSQGGELFF,TGCAGTGCTCCGGCGGGGTCCCAAGGCGGGGAGCTGTTTTTT
few,.,TRBJ1-1,TRBV20-1,CTRFRDRVLNTEAFF,TGCACCCGGTTTCGGGACCGAGTTCTTAACACTGAAGCTTTCTTT
few,.,TRBJ2-1,TRBV7-2,CASSPQGGGRFYNEQFF,TGTGCCAGCAGCCCCCAGGGGGGCGGGAGGTTCTACAATGAGCAGTTCTTC
.,.,TRBJ1-6,TRBV6-4,CASSDRAANNSPLHF,TGTGCCAGCAGTGACCGGGCAGCAAATAATTCACCCCTCCACTTT
.,.,TRBJ2-1,TRBV5-1,CASSLDGSYYNEQFF,TGCGCCAGCAGCTTGGACGGGAGCTACTACAATGAGCAGTTCTTC
.,TRBD2,TRBJ2-1,TRBV19,CASSPLGTSSDEQFF,TGTGCCAGTAGTCCGCTAGGGACTAGCTCCGATGAGCAGTTCTTC
few,.,TRBJ2-4,TRBV10-1,CASSVQLVKNIQYF,TGCGCCAGCAGTGTGCAGCTGGTCAAAAACATTCAGTACTTC
medium-sized,.,TRBJ1-6,TRBV15,CATRADDSPLHF,TGTGCCACCAGGGCCGATGATTCACCCCTCCACTTT
.,TRBD1,TRBJ2-5,TRBV10-1,CAGGQGQEETQYF,TGCGCCGGGGGACAGGGCCAGGAAGAGACCCAGTACTTC
few,.,TRBJ2-3,TRBV10-2,CASIDLGGRDTQYF,TGCGCCAGCATAGACCTGGGTGGCAGGGATACGCAGTATTTT
few,.,TRBJ2-7,TRBV2,CASSEALLPIEQYF,TGTGCCAGCAGTGAAGCGCTTTTACCCATCGAGCAGTACTTC
.,.,TRBJ1-6,TRBV20-1,CSAGPSGNSPLHF,TGCAGTGCTGGTCCTTCCGGCAATTCACCCCTCCACTTT
.,.,TRBJ2-3,TRBV20-1,CSASINGLQGTDTQYF,TGCAGTGCTTCAATCAACGGGCTTCAGGGCACAGATACGCAGTATTTT
few,TRBD2,TRBJ2-3,TRBV7-2,CASSAGTSGPSVSTDTQYF,TGTGCCAGCAGCGCCGGGACTAGCGGGCCCTCCGTTAGCACAGATACGCAGTATTTT
.,.,TRBJ1-1,TRBV10-3,CAISDIITGEAFF,TGTGCCATCAGTGATATAATTACAGGCGAAGCTTTCTTT
.,.,TRBJ1-2,TRBV2,CASSASSFTWKTYTF,TGTGCCAGCAGTGCCTCATCTTTTACATGGAAAACCTACACCTTC
.,.,TRBJ2-7,TRBV15,CATRDKGLDYEQYF,TGTGCCACCCGAGATAAAGGACTGGACTACGAGCAGTACTTC
.,.,TRBJ1-1,TRBV7-9,CASSFQSATEAFF,TGTGCCAGCAGCTTTCAATCTGCTACCGAAGCTTTCTTT